These 14 T cell receptor beta chains were all obtained from the same sample, sequenced in a study of low-dose radiotherapy and immunotherapy resistance in tumors. First-strand cDNA relied on TRAV- and TRBV-specific primers spanning alpha and beta chains. The authors ran 15 to 25 PCR cycles to amplify TCRs with a constant-region primer and V-primer adapter. TCRdb independently ran MiXCR on the reads; one entry per CDR3 protein. The repertoire holds approximately 90,000 distinct CDR3 sequences, more than 7.5% seen once, with around 0.93% in the top ten. The time point was: before trial treatment. This specimen was PBMCs, taken before treatment. These receptor sequences come from a male donor with prostate cancer.

This clonotype was seen many times. The chain joins TRBV5-1 to TRBJ2-1, with TRBD1 matching 9 bases. CDR1 is SGHRS, CDR2 YFSETQ, per germline. The CDR3 contains 14 residues. Trimming removed 4 bases from V and 8 bases from J; junction bases left unmatched: 7. The CDR3 loop is CASSPDRGGDEQFF. Here the CDR3 DNA reads TGCGCCAGCAGCCCGGACAGGGGAGGGGATGAGCAGTTCTTC.

This clonotype was recorded many times. The gene calls are TRBV4-1 and TRBJ2-1, with a possible D match to TRBD1 (6 bases). Germline lookup yields CDR1 MGHRA and CDR2 YSYEKL. This CDR3 is 16 amino acids long. The V end lost 1 base, the J end lost 5 bases, and 15 bases lay between the germline ends. The CDR3 is CASSQGRTVTNNEQFF. Written as DNA, the CDR3 is TGCGCCAGCAGCCAAGGTCGGACAGTGACGAACAATGAGCAGTTCTTC.

This clonotype was seen ten or more times. The V and J genes are TRBV18 and TRBJ2-6; D gene ambiguous. The CDR3 contains 17 residues. Germline CDR1 is KGHSH and CDR2 is LQKENI. Trimming pared 8 bases from V and 4 bases from J, leaving 21 bases between. CDR3 bases: TGTGCCAGCCATAACGGTGTGGACCTCTCAGGGGCCAACGTCCTGACTTTC. This sequence encodes CASHNGVDLSGANVLTF.

In its sample, this clonotype was seen many times. The chain recombines TRBV12-3 or TRBV12-4 with TRBJ2-1; 7 bases agree with TRBD2. The CDR3 runs to 13 residues. The V and J ends lost 2 bases and 9 bases, in that order; junction bases with no gene match: 4. The CDR3 nucleotides read TGTGCCAGCAGTTTAACCCCTAGCGGTGAGCAGTTCTTC. This codes for CASSLTPSGEQFF.

At least ten counts were recorded for this clonotype. The chain employs TRBV27 and TRBJ2-7, with D hard to call. V lost 4 bases to trimming and J lost 0 bases, with 13 bases between them. Germline-derived CDR1 and CDR2 are MNHEY and SMNVEV (reference sequence). This CDR3 comprises 15 residues. The CDR3 DNA reads as TGTGCCAGCAGTTACGGGTGGGGTGGCTCCTACGAGCAGTACTTC. It yields the protein CASSYGWGGSYEQYF.

The table lists this clonotype with many counts. This chain connects TRBV4-3 to TRBJ2-5, with TRBD1 identical over 7 bases. Germline CDR1 LGHNA, CDR2 YSLEER. The CDR3 covers 14 residues. With V trimmed by 4 bases and J by 2 bases, 4 bases remained unmatched. The DNA of the CDR3 is TGCGCCAGCAGCCCCGGGACAGATCAAGAGACCCAGTACTTC. This gives the protein CASSPGTDQETQYF.

This clonotype has a count of ten or more. The chain links TRBV7-2 to TRBJ2-5; tentatively, D is TRBD1 (5 bases). Germline CDR1 SGHTA, CDR2 FQGNSA. The CDR3 runs to 15 residues. Trimming removed 2 bases at V and 2 bases at J, with 12 bases between. The CDR3 protein is CASSLTQGLQETQYF. CDR3 coding DNA: TGTGCCAGCAGCTTAACCCAGGGTTTACAAGAGACCCAGTACTTC.

This clonotype was detected many times. The chain uses TRBV29-1 and TRBJ2-2, with TRBD2 identical over 8 bases. This CDR3 contains 16 residues. V shed 7 bases and J 1 base; nucleotides not matched to a gene: 11. Germline CDR1 and CDR2: SQVTM and ANQGSEA. In DNA form, the CDR3 reads TGCAGCGCCCATAAGGTCGCGGGAGGGAACACCGGGGAGCTGTTTTTT. Its translation is CSAHKVAGGNTGELFF.

Details on this clonotype: A read error is likely here: a far larger clone is one base away. As the CDR3 is not closed by the conserved phenylalanine or tryptophan, this likely results from a read error. This chain links TRBV4-2 with TRBJ1-4; D ambiguous. V dropped 5 bases and J dropped 7 bases, with 17 bases sitting between them. Germline loops: CDR1 LGHNA, CDR2 YNFKEQ. This CDR3 has 15 residues. The CDR3 DNA follows: TGTGCCAGCAGCGGATTACCGGGGAGCGGTGAAAAACTGTTTTCT. As protein: CASSGLPGSGEKLFS.

This clonotype was observed many times. The chain's CDR3 is CASSLQLDQETQYF. The CDR3 coding sequence is TGCGCCAGCAGCTTGCAACTAGACCAAGAGACCCAGTACTTC. The chain is built from TRBV5-1 and TRBJ2-5; tentative D call: TRBD2 (5 bases). The CDR3 covers 14 residues. V was shortened by 1 base and J by 0 bases, with 7 bases between the two germline ends. Germline-derived CDR1 and CDR2 are SGHRS and YFSETQ. The full variable domain, rest sourced from reference TRBV5-1 and TRBJ2-5, is KAGVTQTPRYLIKTRGQQVTLSCSPISGHRSVSWYQQTPGQGLQFLFEYFSETQRNKGNFPGRFSGRQFSNSRSEMNVSTLELGDSALYLCASSLQLDQETQYFGPGTRLLVL.

As concerns this clonotype: The junction does not match germline at one end; this may be a read error. V gene TRBV14 combines with J gene TRBJ2-7, with D possibly being TRBD1 or TRBD2 (5 bases each). The CDR3 runs 12 residues. CDR1 is SGHDN and CDR2 is FVKESK in the germline V gene. CDR3: CASSLFGNYRSF. CDR3 nucleotides: TGTGCCAGCAGCCTCTTCGGGAACTACAGGAGTTTC.

This clonotype has a count of ten or more. The chain joins TRBV27 to TRBJ2-7; weak D call: TRBD1 (5 bases). This CDR3 contains 13 residues. Trimming removed 5 bases from V and 5 bases from J, with 13 bases in between. The germline CDR1 and CDR2 sequences are MNHEY and SMNVEV (reference sequence). The CDR3 loop reads CASSRLQGNEQYF. CDR3 DNA sequence: TGTGCCAGCAGTCGTCTTCAGGGAAACGAGCAGTACTTC.

The sample holds many counts of this clonotype. The chain recombines TRBV12-3 or TRBV12-4 with TRBJ2-6; 7 bases are shared with TRBD2. The V gene end was trimmed by 2 bases and the J gene end by 2 bases; junction bases not matched to a gene: 0. This CDR3 spans 15 amino acids. In DNA, the CDR3 is TGTGCCAGCAGTTTACGGGGGGCTGGGGCCAACGTCCTGACTTTC. Amino acids: CASSLRGAGANVLTF.

This clonotype appeared many times. The CDR3 nucleotides read TGTGCCAGCAGCTTAAGGGCCGGGGCGGCAACTAATGAAAAACTGTTTTTT. Translating gives CASSLRAGAATNEKLFF. The chain links TRBV7-3 to TRBJ1-4; perhaps TRBD1 as D (5 bases). The CDR3 sequence is 17 residues long. CDR1 SGHTA and CDR2 FQGTGA come from the germline V gene. Trimming left V 1 base short and J 0 bases short, with 12 bases between.